The rows below give T cell receptor beta chains drawn from one sample of a study of T-cell memory formation after mild COVID-19. TCRdb ran MiXCR on the 5' RACE reads and lists one entry per CDR3 protein. Here the sample spans just over 400,000 distinct CDR3 sequences, 20% to 30% being singletons. Sequencing input: PBMCs or a T cell subset sorted from them (not recorded which). These receptors all stem from an adult woman who had mild COVID-19 (a few samples of this study predate the infection). Cell type and time point are not known. CDR3s include the opening cysteine and the closing phenylalanine or tryptophan. Each record gives: J gene, clone size, V gene, D gene, CDR3 protein, CDR3 DNA. The D gene is left open where the match is weak. Where a row states a size, it is once, few, many or the class of an expanded clone; other rows omit it.

TRBJ1-1,-,TRBV18,-,CASSLTLQENTEAFF,TGTGCCAGCTCACTAACGTTACAGGAGAACACTGAAGCTTTCTTT
TRBJ2-2,-,TRBV19,-,CASSIITAGELFF,TGTGCCAGTAGTATAATTACGGCGGGGGAGCTGTTTTTT
TRBJ2-5,-,TRBV12-3/TRBV12-4,-,CASSLWAKETQYF,TGTGCCAGCAGTTTGTGGGCTAAGGAGACCCAGTACTTC
TRBJ2-7,-,TRBV30,TRBD1,CAWATGGRYYEQYF,TGTGCCTGGGCTACAGGGGGCAGATACTACGAGCAGTACTTC
TRBJ2-2,many,TRBV7-3,-,CASSFYGGPGELFF,TGTGCCAGCAGCTTCTACGGTGGCCCCGGGGAGCTGTTTTTT
TRBJ2-5,few,TRBV7-8,TRBD2,CASSLSGTSGGPRQETQYF,TGTGCCAGCAGCTTATCTGGGACTAGCGGGGGGCCGCGACAAGAGACCCAGTACTTC
TRBJ2-7,few,TRBV5-1,TRBD1,CASSLLGTGSYEQYF,TGCGCCAGCAGCTTGTTGGGGACAGGGTCCTACGAGCAGTACTTC
TRBJ1-2,few,TRBV10-3,-,CASGRRGDYGYTF,TGTGCCAGTGGACGGAGGGGGGACTATGGCTACACCTTC
TRBJ1-3,few,TRBV11-2,-,CASRSLRAGNTIYF,TGTGCCAGCAGAAGCCTAAGGGCTGGAAACACCATATATTTT
TRBJ1-5,few,TRBV20-1,-,CSARIGSVMNQPQHF,TGCAGTGCTAGGATCGGCTCCGTTATGAATCAGCCCCAGCATTTT
TRBJ2-3,-,TRBV30,-,CAWSRWDTQYF,TGTGCCTGGAGTAGATGGGATACGCAGTATTTT
TRBJ2-3,many,TRBV18,-,CASSPQADTQYF,TGTGCCAGCTCACCACAGGCAGATACGCAGTATTTT
TRBJ1-5,-,TRBV5-1,-,CASSLTGYSQPQHF,TGCGCCAGCAGCTTAACAGGGTATAGTCAGCCCCAGCATTTT
TRBJ1-4,many,TRBV12-3/TRBV12-4,-,CASSLQPRDEKLFF,TGTGCCAGCAGTTTGCAACCCCGGGACGAAAAACTGTTTTTT
TRBJ2-7,-,TRBV29-1,-,CSVGRDASSYEQYF,TGCAGCGTTGGGCGGGACGCCAGCTCCTACGAGCAGTACTTC
TRBJ1-4,-,TRBV30,-,CAWSVSRGSGEKLFF,TGTGCCTGGAGTGTATCTCGGGGTTCAGGTGAAAAACTGTTTTTT
TRBJ2-7,few,TRBV7-2,-,CASSPRGGPDHEQYF,TGTGCCAGCAGCCCCAGGGGGGGCCCTGACCACGAGCAGTACTTC
TRBJ2-3,-,TRBV5-1,-,CASSLLGPGQDTQYF,TGCGCCAGCAGCTTGCTTGGTCCCGGTCAAGATACGCAGTATTTT
TRBJ2-5,few,TRBV3-1,TRBD1,CASSPRGSYGETQYF,TGTGCCAGCAGCCCCAGGGGGTCTTACGGGGAGACCCAGTACTTC
TRBJ2-2,-,TRBV6-6,-,CASSYYKGKNTGELFF,TGTGCCAGCAGTTACTATAAGGGGAAAAACACCGGGGAGCTGTTTTTT
TRBJ2-7,few,TRBV27,TRBD2,CASRKRGLNSYEQYF,TGTGCCAGCAGGAAGAGGGGACTAAACTCCTACGAGCAGTACTTC
TRBJ1-5,few,TRBV6-2/TRBV6-3,-,CASSYSRHYGSGPQHF,TGTGCCAGCAGTTACTCGAGACATTATGGAAGTGGGCCCCAGCATTTT
TRBJ2-3,-,TRBV7-3,TRBD1,CASSQVGQRDTQYF,TGTGCCAGCAGCCAAGTGGGACAGAGGGATACGCAGTATTTT
TRBJ2-1,few,TRBV12-3/TRBV12-4,-,CASIEGYPNEQFF,TGTGCCAGCATAGAAGGGTACCCAAATGAGCAGTTCTTC
TRBJ2-7,few,TRBV10-3,-,CAISESPLFNYEQYF,TGTGCCATCAGTGAGTCTCCATTGTTTAATTACGAGCAGTACTTC
TRBJ2-1,-,TRBV15,-,CATSRVLGVGYNEQFF,TGTGCCACCAGCAGAGTTTTGGGAGTGGGCTACAATGAGCAGTTCTTC
TRBJ1-1,few,TRBV5-1,-,CASSEQNTEAFF,TGCGCCAGCAGCGAACAGAACACTGAAGCTTTCTTT
TRBJ2-1,-,TRBV6-2/TRBV6-3,-,CASSHGPGSIYNEQFF,TGTGCCAGCAGTCATGGGCCCGGATCTATTTACAATGAGCAGTTCTTC
TRBJ2-5,few,TRBV5-1,-,CATKIQETQYF,TGCGCCACCAAAATCCAAGAGACCCAGTACTTC
TRBJ2-7,once,TRBV11-2,TRBD1,CASSRTTGAGSYEQYF,TGTGCCAGCAGCCGGACGACAGGGGCAGGATCCTACGAGCAGTACTTC
TRBJ1-2,-,TRBV3-1,-,CASSQDLREMSGYTF,TGTGCCAGCAGCCAAGATTTGCGGGAGATGAGCGGCTACACCTTC
TRBJ1-4,-,TRBV5-5,-,CASSLGPPGFVEKLFF,TGTGCCAGCAGCTTAGGGCCGCCAGGGTTCGTTGAAAAACTGTTTTTT
TRBJ2-5,many,TRBV4-3,-,CASSQDSAVETQYF,TGCGCCAGCAGCCAAGATAGTGCGGTGGAGACCCAGTACTTC
TRBJ1-2,few,TRBV29-1,TRBD1,CSVEDPYGRGGGYTF,TGCAGCGTTGAAGATCCGTATGGCAGGGGGGGAGGCTACACCTTC
TRBJ1-6,few,TRBV2,-,CASFVQAVYNSPLHF,TGTGCCAGCTTCGTCCAGGCGGTTTATAATTCACCCCTCCACTTT
TRBJ1-2,-,TRBV5-1,TRBD1,CASSKHETGSDYGYTF,TGCGCCAGCAGCAAACACGAGACAGGGTCGGACTATGGCTACACCTTC
TRBJ2-2,many,TRBV30,-,CACQGNSRELFF,TGTGCCTGCCAGGGTAACTCCAGGGAGCTGTTTTTT
TRBJ1-5,few,TRBV12-3/TRBV12-4,-,CASSSSYSNQPQHF,TGTGCCAGCAGTTCCTCTTATAGCAATCAGCCCCAGCATTTT
TRBJ2-7,few,TRBV25-1,-,CASSEFETGSYEQYF,TGTGCCAGCAGTGAATTTGAGACAGGATCCTACGAGCAGTACTTC
TRBJ1-1,few,TRBV12-3/TRBV12-4,-,CASSPIALGTEAFF,TGTGCCAGCAGTCCCATTGCATTAGGCACTGAAGCTTTCTTT
TRBJ1-2,few,TRBV2,-,CASKDGNYGYTF,TGTGCCAGCAAGGACGGAAACTATGGCTACACCTTC
TRBJ2-5,few,TRBV5-5,-,CASRGKDSLQETQYF,TGTGCCAGCAGGGGCAAGGACAGCCTCCAAGAGACCCAGTACTTC
TRBJ2-7,-,TRBV18,-,CASSLIRSYEQYF,TGTGCCAGCTCATTAATCAGGTCCTACGAGCAGTACTTC
TRBJ2-7,-,TRBV18,TRBD1,CASSTTGGGSYEQYF,TGTGCCAGCTCAACGACAGGGGGCGGCTCCTACGAGCAGTACTTC
TRBJ2-7,few,TRBV6-5,-,CASSYTGRFRGEQYF,TGTGCCAGCAGTTACACGGGACGGTTTAGGGGCGAGCAGTACTTC
TRBJ1-1,few,TRBV3-1,-,CASSHTGQTEAFF,TGTGCCAGCAGCCATACAGGGCAAACTGAAGCTTTCTTT
TRBJ2-3,-,TRBV2,-,CASRRYSGATDTQYF,TGTGCCAGCAGGAGGTACAGTGGGGCCACAGATACGCAGTATTTT
TRBJ1-6,few,TRBV12-3/TRBV12-4,TRBD1,CASSLGGTGISPLHF,TGTGCCAGCAGTTTAGGGGGGACAGGGATTTCACCCCTCCACTTT
TRBJ1-3,few,TRBV6-5,-,CASSSTGSPRRNTIYF,TGTGCCAGCAGCTCCACCGGGAGCCCTCGAAGAAACACCATATATTTT
TRBJ1-1,-,TRBV11-2,-,CASSLDISAFQSAFF,TGTGCCAGCAGCTTAGATATCAGCGCCTTTCAGTCAGCTTTCTTT
TRBJ1-4,once,TRBV5-1,-,CASSLVGENEKLFF,TGCGCCAGCAGCTTGGTAGGGGAAAACGAAAAACTGTTTTTT
TRBJ2-7,few,TRBV7-6,-,CASSLEGGTIPYEQYF,TGTGCCAGCAGCTTAGAGGGAGGGACAATCCCCTACGAGCAGTACTTC